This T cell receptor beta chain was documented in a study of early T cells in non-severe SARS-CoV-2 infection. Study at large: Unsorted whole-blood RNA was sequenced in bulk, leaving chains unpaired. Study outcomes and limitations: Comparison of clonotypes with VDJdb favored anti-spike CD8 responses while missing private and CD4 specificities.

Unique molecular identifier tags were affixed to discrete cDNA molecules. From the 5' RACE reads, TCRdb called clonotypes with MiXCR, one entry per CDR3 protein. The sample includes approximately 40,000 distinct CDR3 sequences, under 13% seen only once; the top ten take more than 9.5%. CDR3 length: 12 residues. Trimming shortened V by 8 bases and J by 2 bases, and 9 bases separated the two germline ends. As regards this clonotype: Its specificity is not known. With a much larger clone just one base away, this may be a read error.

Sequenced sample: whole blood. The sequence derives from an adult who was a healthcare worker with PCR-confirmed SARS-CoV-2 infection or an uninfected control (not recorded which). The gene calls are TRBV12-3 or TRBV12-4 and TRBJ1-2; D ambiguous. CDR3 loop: CASGQPNYGYTF. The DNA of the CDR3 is TGTGCCAGCGGTCAACCCAACTATGGCTACACCTTC.